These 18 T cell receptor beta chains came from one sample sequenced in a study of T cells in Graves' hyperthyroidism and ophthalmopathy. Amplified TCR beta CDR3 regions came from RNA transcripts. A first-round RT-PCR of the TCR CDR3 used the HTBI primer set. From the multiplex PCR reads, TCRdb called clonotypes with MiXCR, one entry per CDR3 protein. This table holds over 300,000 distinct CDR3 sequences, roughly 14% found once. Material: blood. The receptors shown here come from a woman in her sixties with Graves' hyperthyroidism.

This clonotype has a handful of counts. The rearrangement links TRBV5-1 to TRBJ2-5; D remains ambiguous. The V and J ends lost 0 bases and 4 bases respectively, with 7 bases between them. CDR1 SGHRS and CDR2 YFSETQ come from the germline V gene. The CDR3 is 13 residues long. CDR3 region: CASSLDVGETQYF. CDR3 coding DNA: TGCGCCAGCAGCTTGGATGTTGGAGAGACCCAGTACTTC.

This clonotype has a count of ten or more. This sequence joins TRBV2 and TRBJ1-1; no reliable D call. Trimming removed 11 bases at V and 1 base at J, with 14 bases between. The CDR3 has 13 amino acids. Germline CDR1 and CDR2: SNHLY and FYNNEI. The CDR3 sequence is CAGTPDQNTEAFF. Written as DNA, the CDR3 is TGTGCCGGCACTCCGGACCAGAACACTGAAGCTTTCTTT.

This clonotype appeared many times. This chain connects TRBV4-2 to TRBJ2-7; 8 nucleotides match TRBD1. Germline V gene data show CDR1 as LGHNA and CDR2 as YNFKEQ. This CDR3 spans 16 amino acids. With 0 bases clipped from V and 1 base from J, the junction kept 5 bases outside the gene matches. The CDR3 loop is CASSQDQDRASYEQYF. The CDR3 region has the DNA TGTGCCAGCAGCCAAGATCAGGACAGGGCATCCTACGAGCAGTACTTC.

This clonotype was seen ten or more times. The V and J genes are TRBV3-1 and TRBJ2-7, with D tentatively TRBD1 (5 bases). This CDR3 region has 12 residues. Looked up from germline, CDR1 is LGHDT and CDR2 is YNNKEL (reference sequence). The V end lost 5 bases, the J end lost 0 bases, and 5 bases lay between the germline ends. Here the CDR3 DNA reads TGTGCCAGCAGCGACAGCTCCTACGAGCAGTACTTC. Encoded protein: CASSDSSYEQYF.

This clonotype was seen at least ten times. The CDR3 region has the DNA TGTGCCATCAGTGAGGTGGGAGGGTACTACGAGCAGTACTTC. Amino acid sequence: CAISEVGGYYEQYF. The V and J genes are TRBV10-3 and TRBJ2-7, with 7 bases fitting TRBD2. The junction had 4 bases not matched to a gene; V was cut back by 2 bases and J by 3 bases. Looked up from germline, CDR1 is ENHRY and CDR2 is SYGVKD. The CDR3 consists of 14 residues.

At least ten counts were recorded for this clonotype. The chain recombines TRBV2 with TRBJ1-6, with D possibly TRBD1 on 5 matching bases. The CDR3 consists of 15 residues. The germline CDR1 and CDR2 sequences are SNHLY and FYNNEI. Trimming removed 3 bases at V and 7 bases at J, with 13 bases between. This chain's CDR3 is CASSDRAPVNSPLHF. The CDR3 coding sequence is TGTGCCAGCAGTGACAGGGCCCCCGTGAATTCACCCCTCCACTTT.

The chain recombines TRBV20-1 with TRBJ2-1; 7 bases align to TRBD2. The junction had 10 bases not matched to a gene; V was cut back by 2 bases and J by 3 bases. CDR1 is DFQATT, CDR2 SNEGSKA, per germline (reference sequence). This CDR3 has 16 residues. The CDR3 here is CSARPTSSPDYNEQFF. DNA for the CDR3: TGCAGTGCTAGACCGACTAGCTCTCCCGACTACAATGAGCAGTTCTTC.

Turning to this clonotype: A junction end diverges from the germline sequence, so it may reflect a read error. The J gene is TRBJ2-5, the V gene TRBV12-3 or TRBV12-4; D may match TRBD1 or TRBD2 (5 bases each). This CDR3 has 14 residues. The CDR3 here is CASSRRPGREAQYF. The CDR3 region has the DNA TGTGCCAGCAGTCGACGACCAGGGAGAGAGGCCCAGTACTTC.

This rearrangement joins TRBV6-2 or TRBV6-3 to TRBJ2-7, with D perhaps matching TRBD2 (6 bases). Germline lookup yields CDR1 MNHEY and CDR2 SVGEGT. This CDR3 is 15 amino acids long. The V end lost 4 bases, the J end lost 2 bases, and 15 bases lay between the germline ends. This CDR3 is CASSSWLAHPYEQYF. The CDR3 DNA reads TGTGCCAGCAGTTCATGGCTAGCGCATCCCTACGAGCAGTACTTC.

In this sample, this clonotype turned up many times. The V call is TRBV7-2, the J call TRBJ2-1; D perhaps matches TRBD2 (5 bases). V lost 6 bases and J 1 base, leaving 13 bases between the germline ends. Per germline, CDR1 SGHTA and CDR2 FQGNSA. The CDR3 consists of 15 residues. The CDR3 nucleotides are TGTGCCAGCAGTAATAGCGTGAGGTCCTACAATGAGCAGTTCTTC. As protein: CASSNSVRSYNEQFF.

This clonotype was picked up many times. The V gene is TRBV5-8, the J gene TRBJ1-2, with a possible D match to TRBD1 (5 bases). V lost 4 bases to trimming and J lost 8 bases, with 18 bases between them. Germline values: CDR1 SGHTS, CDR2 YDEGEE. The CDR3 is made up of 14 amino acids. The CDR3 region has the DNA TGTGCCAGCAGCATGGGGTCAGGGTCTAGGGGCTACACCTTC. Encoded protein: CASSMGSGSRGYTF.

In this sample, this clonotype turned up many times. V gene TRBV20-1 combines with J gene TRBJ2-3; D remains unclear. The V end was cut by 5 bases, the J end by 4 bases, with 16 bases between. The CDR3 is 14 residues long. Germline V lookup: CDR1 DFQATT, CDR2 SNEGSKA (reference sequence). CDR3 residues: CSASDPKGADTQYF. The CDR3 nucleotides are TGCAGTGCTTCTGACCCGAAAGGCGCAGATACGCAGTATTTT.

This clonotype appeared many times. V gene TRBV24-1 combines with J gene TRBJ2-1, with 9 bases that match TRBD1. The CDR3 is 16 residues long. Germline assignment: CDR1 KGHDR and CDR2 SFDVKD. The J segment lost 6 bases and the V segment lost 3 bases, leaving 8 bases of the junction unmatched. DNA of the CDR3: TGTGCCACCAGTGATCTCGGGACAGGGAAGGGCAATGAGCAGTTCTTC. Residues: CATSDLGTGKGNEQFF.

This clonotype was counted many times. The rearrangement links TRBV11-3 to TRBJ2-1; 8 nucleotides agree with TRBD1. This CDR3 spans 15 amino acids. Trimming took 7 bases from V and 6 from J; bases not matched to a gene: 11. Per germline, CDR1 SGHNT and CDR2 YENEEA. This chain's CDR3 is CASTAGGFGSNEQFF. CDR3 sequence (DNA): TGTGCCAGCACCGCAGGGGGCTTCGGCAGCAATGAGCAGTTCTTC.

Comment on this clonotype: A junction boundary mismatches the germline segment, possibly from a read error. CDR3 nucleotides: TGTGCCAGCAGCTTACCCGTGGGGGTCTTT. This translates into CASSLPVGVF. The chain uses TRBV7-9 and TRBJ1-1, with D possibly matching TRBD1 (5 bases). The length of the CDR3 is 10 residues. Germline lookup yields CDR1 SEHNR and CDR2 FQNEAQ (reference sequence).

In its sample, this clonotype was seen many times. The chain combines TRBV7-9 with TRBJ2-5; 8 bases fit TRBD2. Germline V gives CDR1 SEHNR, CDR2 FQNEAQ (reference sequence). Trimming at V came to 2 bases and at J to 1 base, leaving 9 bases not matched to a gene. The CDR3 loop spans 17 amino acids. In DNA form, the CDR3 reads TGTGCCAGCAGCTTATTCGCCGGGACTAGTTCCCAAGAGACCCAGTACTTC. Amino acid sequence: CASSLFAGTSSQETQYF.

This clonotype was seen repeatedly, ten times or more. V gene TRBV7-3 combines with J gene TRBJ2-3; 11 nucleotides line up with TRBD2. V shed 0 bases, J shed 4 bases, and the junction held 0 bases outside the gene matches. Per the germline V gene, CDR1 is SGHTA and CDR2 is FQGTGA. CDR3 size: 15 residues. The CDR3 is CASSLTLAGADTQYF. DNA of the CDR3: TGTGCCAGCAGCTTAACACTAGCGGGGGCAGATACGCAGTATTTT. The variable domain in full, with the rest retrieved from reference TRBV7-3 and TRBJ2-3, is GAGVSQTPSNKVTEKGKYVELRCDPISGHTALYWYRQSLGQGPEFLIYFQGTGAADDSGLPNDRFFAVRPEGSVSTLKIQRTERGDSAVYLCASSLTLAGADTQYFGPGTRLTVL.

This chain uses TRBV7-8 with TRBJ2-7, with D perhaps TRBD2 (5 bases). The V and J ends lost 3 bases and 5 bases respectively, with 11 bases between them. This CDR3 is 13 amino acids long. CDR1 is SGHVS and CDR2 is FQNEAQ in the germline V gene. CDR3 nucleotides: TGTGCCAGCAGCTTGTGGGCGGGCAACGAGCAGTACTTC. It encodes CASSLWAGNEQYF.